This TCR beta chain was sequenced in a study of a mutant IDH1 vaccine in newly diagnosed glioma. Across the study: Previous care, which was radiotherapy, temozolomide, or both, most often involved both. Study-wide points: Changes in the top peripheral T cell clonotypes seemingly had no bearing on pseudoprogression.

Note on this clone: Its matching antigen is unknown.

This sample's time point: week 47, end of study. Every single dose of the vaccine, 300 ug of mutant IDH1 20-mer peptide, came with topical imiquimod. Across weeks 1, 3, 5, 7, 11, 15, 19 and 23, patients received a vaccination each time, eight in all. Measured with immunoSEQ multiplex PCR; TCRdb has only the in-frame clones, and not every one. This sample has approximately 50,000 clones, with 80% to 85% found just once. The source is a woman between 45 and 60 years old with glioma. Sequencing was performed on PBMCs, taken from a glioma patient whose treatment included an IDH1 peptide vaccine.

This CDR3 is CASSQDRGAGDRPYNEQFF. DNA for the CDR3: TGCGCCAGCAGCCAAGATCGCGGTGCGGGGGACAGGCCTTACAATGAGCAGTTCTTC. V is TRBV4-1 and J is TRBJ2-1, with D possibly matching TRBD1 (8 bases). CDR3 size: 19 residues. Germline CDR1 and CDR2: MGHRA and YSYEKL. V was trimmed by 0 bases and J by 4 bases, leaving 22 bases between them.